This TCR beta chain was profiled in a study of response to subunit inactivated influenza vaccine. General study results and limits: Each seasonal flu vaccination may recruit only limited new T cells, authors suggested.

As for this clonotype: Its antigen is still unknown.

V dropped 0 bases and J dropped 9; count of bases not matched to a gene: 9. CDR1 SGDLS and CDR2 YYNGEE come from the germline V gene. The CDR3 extends over 14 amino acids. TCRdb itself ran the RT-PCR reads through MiXCR, one entry per CDR3 protein. This table has 700,000 to 800,000 distinct CDR3 sequences, approximately 17% appearing once. The receptor was isolated from a man between 45 and 60 years old who received an inactivated influenza vaccine. The V call is TRBV9, the J call TRBJ2-7; 7 bases are shared with TRBD2. The source was PBMCs from blood, collected 5 days after vaccination. The CDR3: CASSVGLEGRGQYF. CDR3 sequence (DNA): TGTGCCAGCAGCGTAGGGCTAGAGGGGAGGGGGCAGTACTTC.